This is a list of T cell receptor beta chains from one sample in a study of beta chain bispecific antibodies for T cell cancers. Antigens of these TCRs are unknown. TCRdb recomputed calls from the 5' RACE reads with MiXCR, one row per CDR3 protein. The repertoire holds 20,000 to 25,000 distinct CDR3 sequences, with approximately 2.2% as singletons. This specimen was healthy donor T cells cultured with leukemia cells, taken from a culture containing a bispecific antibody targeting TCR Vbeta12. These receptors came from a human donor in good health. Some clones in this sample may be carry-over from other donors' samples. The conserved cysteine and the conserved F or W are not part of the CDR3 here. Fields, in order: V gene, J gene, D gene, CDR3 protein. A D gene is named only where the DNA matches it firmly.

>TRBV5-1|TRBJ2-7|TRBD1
ASSLTTGGDYEQY
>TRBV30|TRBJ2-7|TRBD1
AWSVPPRQGAYEQY
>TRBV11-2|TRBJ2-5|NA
ASSFFLGEATQY
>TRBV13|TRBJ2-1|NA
ASSLALRNEQF
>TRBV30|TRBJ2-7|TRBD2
AWSVGAGSSYEQY
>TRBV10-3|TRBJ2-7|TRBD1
AISPGQGDEQY
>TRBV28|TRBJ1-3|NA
ASSGPGNTIY
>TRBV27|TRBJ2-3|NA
ASSDRLAPDTQY
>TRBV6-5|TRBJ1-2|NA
ASSYAGNCGYT
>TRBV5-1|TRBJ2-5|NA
ASSDIQHQETQY
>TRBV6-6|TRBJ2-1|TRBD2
ASSGSGGISLEQF
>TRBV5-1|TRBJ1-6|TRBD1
ASSSGTADNSPLH
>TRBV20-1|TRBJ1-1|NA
SARKESNTEAF
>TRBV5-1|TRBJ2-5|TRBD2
ASSLSGQETQY
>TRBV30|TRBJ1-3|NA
AWSRPARAARNTIY
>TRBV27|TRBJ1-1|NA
ASSPRVAGGTEAF
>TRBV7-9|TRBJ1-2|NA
ASSLPRQQSNYGYT
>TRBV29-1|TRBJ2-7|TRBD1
SGGQGDAYEQY
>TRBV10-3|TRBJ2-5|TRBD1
AIAGTGGAPEETQY
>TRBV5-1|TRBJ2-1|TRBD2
ASSPGGVNNEQF
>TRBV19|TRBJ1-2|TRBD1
ASNPGGDSYYGYT
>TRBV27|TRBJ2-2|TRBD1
ASSLSTGNGGELF
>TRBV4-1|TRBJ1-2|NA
ASSQESGSDYGYT
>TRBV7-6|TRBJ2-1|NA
ASSASHEQF
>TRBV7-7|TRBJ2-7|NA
ASSPGTVPYEQY
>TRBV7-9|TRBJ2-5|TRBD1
ASSPKDRGETQY
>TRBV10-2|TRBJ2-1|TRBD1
ASSQDRGSYNEQF
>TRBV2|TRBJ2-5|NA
ASSDQGPEGETQY
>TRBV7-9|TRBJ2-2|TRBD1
ASSSRDRGTGELF
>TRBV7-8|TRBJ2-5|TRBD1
ASSWTGGAGVGETQY
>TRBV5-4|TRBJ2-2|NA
ASSLTGLGTGELF
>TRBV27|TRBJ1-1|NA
ASRGEGTEAF
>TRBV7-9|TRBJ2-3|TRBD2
ASSPIGLAGGDTQY
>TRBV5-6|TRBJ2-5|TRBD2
ASSEDGEGPQETQY
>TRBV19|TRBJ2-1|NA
ASSIDLGSPDEQF
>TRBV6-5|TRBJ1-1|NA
ASSFTGLSEAF
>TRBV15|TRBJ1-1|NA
ATSRDRDLDPEAF
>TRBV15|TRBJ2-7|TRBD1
ATSDRGYEQY
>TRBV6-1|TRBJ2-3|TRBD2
ASSSSSGGGRDTQY
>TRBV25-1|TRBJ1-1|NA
ASSENTEAF